The clone carrying this T cell receptor (beta chain) was counted at least ten times. Germline V gene sequence: CDR1 SGDLS, CDR2 YYNGEE. CDR3 length: 15 amino acids. Trimming left V 4 bases short and J 2 bases short, with 15 bases between. The sample is drawn from a study of CD8 T cells in ankylosing spondylitis. In TCRdb, the 5' RACE reads were re-called with MiXCR into one record per CDR3 protein. This sample yields more than 100,000 distinct CDR3 sequences, of which roughly 11% are seen a single time; roughly 4.5% belongs to the top ten. The TCR originated in a female donor with ankylosing spondylitis or in good health (not recorded which). The chain joins TRBV9 to TRBJ1-2; D not certain. The sample was blood, either unsorted or a sorted T cell fraction (not recorded which). CDR3 DNA sequence: TGTGCCAGCAGCACCCCAAGGGCAGGCAACTATGGCTACACCTTC. Residues: CASSTPRAGNYGYTF.